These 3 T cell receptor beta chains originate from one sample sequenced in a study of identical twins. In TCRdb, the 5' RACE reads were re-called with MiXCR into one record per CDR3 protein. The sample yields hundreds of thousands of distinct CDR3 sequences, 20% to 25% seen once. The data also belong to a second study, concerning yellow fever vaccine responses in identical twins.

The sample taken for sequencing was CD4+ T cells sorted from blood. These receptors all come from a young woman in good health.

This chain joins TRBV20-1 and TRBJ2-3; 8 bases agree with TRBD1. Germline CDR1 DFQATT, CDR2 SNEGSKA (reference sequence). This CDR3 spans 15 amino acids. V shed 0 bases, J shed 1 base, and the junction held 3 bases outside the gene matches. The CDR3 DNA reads TGCAGTGCTAGAGATGGGGGACAGGGCACAGATACGCAGTATTTT. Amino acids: CSARDGGQGTDTQYF.

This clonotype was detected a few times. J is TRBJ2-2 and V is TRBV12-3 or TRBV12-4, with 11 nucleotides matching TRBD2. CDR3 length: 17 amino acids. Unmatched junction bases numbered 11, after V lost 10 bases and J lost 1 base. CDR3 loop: CAIPRVAGGKNTGELFF. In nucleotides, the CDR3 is TGTGCCATCCCCCGGGTAGCGGGAGGGAAGAACACCGGGGAGCTGTTTTTT.

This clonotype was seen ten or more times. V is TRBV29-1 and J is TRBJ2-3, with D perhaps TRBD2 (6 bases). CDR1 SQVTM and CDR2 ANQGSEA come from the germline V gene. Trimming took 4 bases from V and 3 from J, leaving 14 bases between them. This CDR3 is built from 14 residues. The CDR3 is CSVGIAAITDTQYF. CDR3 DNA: TGCAGCGTTGGGATAGCGGCGATAACAGATACGCAGTATTTT.